The clone carrying this T cell receptor (beta chain) was recorded a few times. The data stem from a study of blood T cell repertoires in COVID-19. Profiled with immunoSEQ multiplex PCR; TCRdb holds only in-frame clones, not every one. Of approximately 210,000 clones listed, 70% to 85% are singletons. The V gene end was trimmed by 0 bases and the J gene end by 9 bases; junction bases not matched to a gene: 10. Germline lookup yields CDR1 LGHNA and CDR2 YNFKEQ. The CDR3 totals 17 residues. Everyone who took part was roughly 18 to 89 years old, and they came from roughly 25 US areas. This TCR derives from a woman aged 55-70 years who had recovered from COVID-19. The sequencing sample was made of PBMCs or T cells enriched from blood (not recorded which). J is TRBJ2-4 and V is TRBV4-2, with 11 bases lining up with TRBD2. The CDR3 DNA follows: TGTGCCAGCAGCCAAGAGATGGGGACTAGCGGACAAGCCATTCAGTACTTC. This codes for CASSQEMGTSGQAIQYF.